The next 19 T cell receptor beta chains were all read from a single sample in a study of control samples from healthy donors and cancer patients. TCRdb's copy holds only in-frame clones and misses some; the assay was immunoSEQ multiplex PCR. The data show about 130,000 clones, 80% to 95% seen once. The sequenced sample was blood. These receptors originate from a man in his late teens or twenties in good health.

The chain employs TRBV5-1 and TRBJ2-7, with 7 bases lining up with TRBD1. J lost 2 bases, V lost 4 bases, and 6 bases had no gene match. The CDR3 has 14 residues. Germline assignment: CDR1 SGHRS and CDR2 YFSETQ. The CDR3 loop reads CASSVQGRTYEQYF. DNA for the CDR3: TGCGCCAGCAGCGTACAGGGGCGAACCTACGAGCAGTACTTC.

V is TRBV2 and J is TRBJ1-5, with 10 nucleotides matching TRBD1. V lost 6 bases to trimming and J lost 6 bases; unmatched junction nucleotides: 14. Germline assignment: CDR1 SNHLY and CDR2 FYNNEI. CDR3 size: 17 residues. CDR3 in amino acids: CASRPGQGDRRGQPQHF. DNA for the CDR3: TGTGCCAGCAGACCCGGACAGGGGGATCGTCGTGGTCAGCCCCAGCATTTT.

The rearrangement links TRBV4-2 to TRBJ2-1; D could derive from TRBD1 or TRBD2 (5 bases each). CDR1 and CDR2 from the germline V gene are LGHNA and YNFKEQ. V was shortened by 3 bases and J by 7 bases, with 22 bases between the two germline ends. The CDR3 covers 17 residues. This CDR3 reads CASSQNRLGRLTNEQFF. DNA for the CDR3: TGTGCCAGCAGCCAGAATCGCTTGGGACGGCTCACAAATGAGCAGTTCTTC.

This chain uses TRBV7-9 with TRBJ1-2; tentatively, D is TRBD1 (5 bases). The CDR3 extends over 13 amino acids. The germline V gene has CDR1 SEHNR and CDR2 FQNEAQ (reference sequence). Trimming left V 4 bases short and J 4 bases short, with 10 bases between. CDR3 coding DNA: TGTGCCAGCAGCTACCTGGGGCCCTATGGCTACACCTTC. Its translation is CASSYLGPYGYTF.

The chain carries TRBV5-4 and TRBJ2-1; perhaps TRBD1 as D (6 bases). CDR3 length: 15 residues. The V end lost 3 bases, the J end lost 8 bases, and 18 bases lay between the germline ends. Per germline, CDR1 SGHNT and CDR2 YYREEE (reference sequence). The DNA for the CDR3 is TGTGCCAGCAGCTCTTCTATCGGACAGAATCATGAGCAGTTCTTC. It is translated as CASSSSIGQNHEQFF.

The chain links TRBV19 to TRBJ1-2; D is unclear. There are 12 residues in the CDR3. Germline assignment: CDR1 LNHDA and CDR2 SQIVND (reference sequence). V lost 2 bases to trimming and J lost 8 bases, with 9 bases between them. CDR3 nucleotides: TGTGCCAGTAGTATAAGACACAGCGGCTACACCTTC. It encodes CASSIRHSGYTF.

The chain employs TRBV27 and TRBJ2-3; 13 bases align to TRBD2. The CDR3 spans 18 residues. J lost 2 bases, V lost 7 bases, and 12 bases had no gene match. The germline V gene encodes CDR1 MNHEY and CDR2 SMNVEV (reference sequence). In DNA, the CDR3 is TGTGCCAGCACCAATGGAAAGACTAGCGGGGGGCCCACAGATACGCAGTATTTT. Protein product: CASTNGKTSGGPTDTQYF.

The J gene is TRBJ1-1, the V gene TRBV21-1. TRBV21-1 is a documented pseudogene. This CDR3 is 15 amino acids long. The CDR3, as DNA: TGTGCCAGCAGCAAATTTCGTCCCCCATACACTGAAGCTTTCTTT. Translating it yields CASSKFRPPYTEAFF.

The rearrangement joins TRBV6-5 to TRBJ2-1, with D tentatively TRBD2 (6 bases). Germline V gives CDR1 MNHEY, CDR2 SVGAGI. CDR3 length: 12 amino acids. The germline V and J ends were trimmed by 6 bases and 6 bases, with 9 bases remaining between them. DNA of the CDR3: TGTGCCAGCAGCCGACTAGTCAATGAGCAGTTCTTC. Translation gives CASSRLVNEQFF.

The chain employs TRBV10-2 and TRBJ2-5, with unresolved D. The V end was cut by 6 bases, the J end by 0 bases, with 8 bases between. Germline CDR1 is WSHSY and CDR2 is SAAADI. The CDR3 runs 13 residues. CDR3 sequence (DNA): TGCGCCAGCAGCATACAGTACCAAGAGACCCAGTACTTC. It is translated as CASSIQYQETQYF.

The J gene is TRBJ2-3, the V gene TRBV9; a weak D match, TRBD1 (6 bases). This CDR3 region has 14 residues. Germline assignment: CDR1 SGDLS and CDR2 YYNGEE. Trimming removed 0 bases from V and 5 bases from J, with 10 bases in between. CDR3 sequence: CASSVGQGRDTQYF. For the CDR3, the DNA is TGTGCCAGCAGCGTAGGGCAGGGGAGAGATACGCAGTATTTT.

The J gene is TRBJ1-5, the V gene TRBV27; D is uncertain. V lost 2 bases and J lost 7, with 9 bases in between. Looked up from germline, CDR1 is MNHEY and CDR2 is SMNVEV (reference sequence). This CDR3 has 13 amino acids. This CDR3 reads CASSLSIRQPQHF. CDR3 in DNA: TGTGCCAGCAGTTTAAGTATTCGGCAGCCCCAGCATTTT.

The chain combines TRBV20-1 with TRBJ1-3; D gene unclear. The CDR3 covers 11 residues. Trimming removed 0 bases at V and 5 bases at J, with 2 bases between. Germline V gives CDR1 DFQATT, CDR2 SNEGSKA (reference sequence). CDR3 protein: CSARDRNTIYF. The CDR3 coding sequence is TGCAGTGCTAGAGATCGAAACACCATATATTTT.

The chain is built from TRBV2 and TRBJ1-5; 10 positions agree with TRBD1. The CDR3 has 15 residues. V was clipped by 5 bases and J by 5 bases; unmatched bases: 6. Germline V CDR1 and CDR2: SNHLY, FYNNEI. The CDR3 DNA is TGTGCCAGCAGTTGGGACAGGGGTGGGGATCAGCCCCAGCATTTT. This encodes CASSWDRGGDQPQHF.

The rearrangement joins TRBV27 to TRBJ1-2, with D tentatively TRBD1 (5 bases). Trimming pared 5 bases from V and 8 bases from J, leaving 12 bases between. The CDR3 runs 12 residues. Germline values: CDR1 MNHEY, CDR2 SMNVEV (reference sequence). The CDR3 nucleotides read TGTGCCAGCAGTGCCCAGGGAGGCGGCTACACCTTC. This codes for CASSAQGGGYTF.

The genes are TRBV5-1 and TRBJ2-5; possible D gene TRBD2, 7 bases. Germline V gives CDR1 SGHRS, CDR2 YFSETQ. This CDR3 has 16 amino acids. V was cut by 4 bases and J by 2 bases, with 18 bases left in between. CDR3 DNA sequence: TGCGCCAGCAGCCCCATTGGCGGGGGCTTTCAAGAGACCCAGTACTTC. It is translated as CASSPIGGGFQETQYF.

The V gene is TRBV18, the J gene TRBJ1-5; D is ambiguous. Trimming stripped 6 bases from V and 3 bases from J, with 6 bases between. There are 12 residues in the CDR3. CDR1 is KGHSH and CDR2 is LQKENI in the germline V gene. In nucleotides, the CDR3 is TGTGCCAGCTCGGGCAACAATCAGCCCCAGCATTTT. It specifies CASSGNNQPQHF.

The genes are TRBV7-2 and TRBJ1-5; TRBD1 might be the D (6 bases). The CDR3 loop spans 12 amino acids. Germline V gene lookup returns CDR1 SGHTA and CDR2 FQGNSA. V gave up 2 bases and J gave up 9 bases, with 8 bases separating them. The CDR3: CASSLQGRPQHF. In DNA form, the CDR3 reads TGTGCCAGCAGCTTACAGGGGAGGCCCCAGCATTTT.

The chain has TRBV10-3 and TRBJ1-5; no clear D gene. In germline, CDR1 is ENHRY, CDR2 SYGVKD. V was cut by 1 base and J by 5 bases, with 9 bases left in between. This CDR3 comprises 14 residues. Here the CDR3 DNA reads TGTGCCATCAGTGAGTTTGGAGAGGATCAGCCCCAGCATTTT. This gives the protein CAISEFGEDQPQHF.